What follows are 21 T cell receptor beta chains derived from one specimen sequenced in a study of cytomegalovirus exposure and HLA in healthy donors. PCR employed 60 Vbeta and 13 Jbeta primers. TCRdb's table, derived via immunoSEQ multiplex PCR, lists solely in-frame clones and lacks some. The sample has some 170,000 clones, 70% to 85% seen once. The sequenced material came from PBMCs. All receptors come from a man in his forties in good health and CMV-seronegative.

Here the CDR3 reads CASPFLEGWQPQHF. CDR3 nucleotide sequence: TGTGCCAGCCCTTTTTTGGAGGGCTGGCAGCCCCAGCATTTT. The rearrangement links TRBV27 to TRBJ1-5, with no clear D. Trimming removed 8 bases at V and 7 bases at J, with 18 bases between. The CDR3 length is 14 residues. Germline CDR1 and CDR2: MNHEY and SMNVEV (reference sequence).

The J gene is TRBJ2-5, the V gene TRBV15; 9 nucleotides align to TRBD2. After removal of 5 bases from V and 4 bases from J, the junction contained 11 bases not matched to a gene. CDR3 length: 16 residues. Germline loops: CDR1 LNHNV, CDR2 YYDKDF (reference sequence). Here the CDR3 reads CATSPTSGTRGETQYF. CDR3 DNA sequence: TGTGCCACCAGCCCGACTAGCGGAACCCGGGGAGAGACCCAGTACTTC.

The chain is built from TRBV6-6 and TRBJ1-4; D possibly corresponds to TRBD1 (5 bases). V shed 6 bases and J shed 13 bases, with 15 bases lying between them. CDR1 and CDR2 (germline): MNHNY, SVGAGI (reference sequence). The CDR3 loop spans 12 amino acids. In DNA form, the CDR3 reads TGTGCCAGCAGCGAATTCCGGGACTTACTGTTTTTT. Its protein is CASSEFRDLLFF.

CDR3 DNA: TGCAGCGTTGACGGCGATCACAGGGATGTAAATGAGCAGTTCTTC. This translates into CSVDGDHRDVNEQFF. The chain uses TRBV29-1 and TRBJ2-1, with D possibly being TRBD1 (6 bases). Trimming removed 3 bases from V and 7 bases from J, with 19 bases in between. The CDR3 extends over 15 amino acids. Per germline, CDR1 SQVTM and CDR2 ANQGSEA.

The chain links TRBV28 to TRBJ1-4; D not certain. V dropped 5 bases and J dropped 7 bases, with 14 bases sitting between them. The CDR3 spans 14 residues. Per the germline V gene, CDR1 is MDHEN and CDR2 is SYDVKM. The CDR3 spells CASSPSKRVEKLFF. CDR3 bases: TGTGCCAGCAGTCCTAGTAAACGGGTTGAAAAACTGTTTTTT.

V and J are TRBV5-4 and TRBJ2-2, with a weak D call TRBD2 (5 bases). The CDR3 consists of 15 residues. The V end lost 0 bases, the J end lost 4 bases, and 10 bases lay between the germline ends. Germline V gene sequence: CDR1 SGHNT, CDR2 YYREEE (reference sequence). The CDR3 sequence is CASSLVGRATGELFF. In DNA, the CDR3 is TGTGCCAGCAGCTTGGTCGGGCGGGCCACCGGGGAGCTGTTTTTT.

The CDR3 loop is CASSPQDRVRTEAFF. In DNA, the CDR3 is TGTGCCAGCAGCCCACAGGACAGGGTACGCACTGAAGCTTTCTTT. The chain couples TRBV27 to TRBJ1-1, with 8 bases lining up with TRBD1. Germline values: CDR1 MNHEY, CDR2 SMNVEV (reference sequence). The CDR3 is 15 amino acids. Trimming cost V 6 bases and J 4 bases; bases outside gene matches: 10.

J is TRBJ2-1 and V is TRBV5-1; D is perhaps TRBD2 (6 bases). V was trimmed by 0 bases and J by 4 bases, leaving 8 bases between them. This CDR3 is built from 14 residues. CDR1 SGHRS and CDR2 YFSETQ come from the germline V gene. The CDR3: CASSLGLDYNEQFF. The CDR3 region has the DNA TGCGCCAGCAGCTTGGGACTAGATTACAATGAGCAGTTCTTC.

J is TRBJ2-1 and V is TRBV10-3, with 8 bases aligning to TRBD2. Germline-derived CDR1 and CDR2 are ENHRY and SYGVKD. The CDR3 spans 15 residues. V shed 0 bases and J 3 bases; nucleotides not matched to a gene: 1. CDR3 bases: TGTGCCATCAGTGAGTCCGGGGGGGGCTACAATGAGCAGTTCTTC. Translation: CAISESGGGYNEQFF.

Note on this clone: At one end, the junction sequence differs from germline, possibly due to a read error. The rearrangement joins TRBV7-9 to TRBJ2-2; weak D call: TRBD1 (5 bases). The length of the CDR3 is 16 residues. Germline V gene sequence: CDR1 SEHNR, CDR2 FQNEAQ (reference sequence). The CDR3 sequence: CSSSSPWGRPTGELFF. DNA for the CDR3: TGTTCCAGCAGTTCCCCCTGGGGCAGACCCACCGGGGAGCTGTTTTTT.

The V gene is TRBV30, the J gene TRBJ2-1, with TRBD2 matching over 8 bases. The CDR3 totals 15 residues. Per the germline V gene, CDR1 is GTSNPN and CDR2 is SVGIG (reference sequence). After removal of 0 bases from V and 4 bases from J, the junction contained 5 bases not matched to a gene. The CDR3: CAWSVTSGSYNEQFF. CDR3 DNA: TGTGCCTGGAGTGTAACCAGCGGGAGTTACAATGAGCAGTTCTTC.

This clone has more than one count but fewer than ten. The chain combines TRBV5-4 with TRBJ2-3; 9 bases match TRBD2. V shed 4 bases, J shed 6 bases, and the junction held 6 bases outside the gene matches. This CDR3 comprises 14 residues. Looked up from germline, CDR1 is SGHNT and CDR2 is YYREEE (reference sequence). The CDR3 reads CASSRSGSRDTQYF. Written as DNA, the CDR3 is TGTGCCAGCAGCCGTAGCGGGAGTAGGGATACGCAGTATTTT.

The chain combines TRBV7-8 with TRBJ2-1; TRBD1 agrees at 8 bases. This CDR3 is built from 16 residues. Germline values: CDR1 SGHVS, CDR2 FQNEAQ. With V trimmed by 5 bases and J by 5 bases, 11 bases remained unmatched. CDR3 in amino acids: CASSNRLDRVNNEQFF. The DNA for the CDR3 is TGTGCCAGCAGCAATAGGCTGGACAGGGTGAACAATGAGCAGTTCTTC.

Concerning this clone itself: One junction end does not reproduce the germline sequence, and a read error may be involved. The genes are TRBV23-1 and TRBJ2-5; possibly TRBD2 for D (5 bases). TRBV23-1 is sorted into the ORF group, with uncertain function. CDR3 length: 9 residues. CDR3 nucleotides: TGCGCCAGCAGTGAGGGAATGGACTTC. Protein product: CASSEGMDF.

The chain uses TRBV19 and TRBJ1-2; TRBD1 aligns across 9 bases. The germline CDR1 and CDR2 sequences are LNHDA and SQIVND (reference sequence). There are 15 residues in the CDR3. The V and J ends lost 5 bases and 9 bases, in that order; junction bases with no gene match: 13. The CDR3 region is CASSPTYRGRFRYTF. In DNA, the CDR3 is TGTGCCAGTAGTCCGACCTACAGGGGGCGGTTCCGCTACACCTTC.

The genes are TRBV28 and TRBJ2-7, with TRBD2 matching over 7 bases. This CDR3 spans 15 amino acids. Germline V gives CDR1 MDHEN, CDR2 SYDVKM. J lost 0 bases, V lost 5 bases, and 7 bases had no gene match. The CDR3 bases are TGTGCCAGCAGTGTACTAGCGCCGAGCTCCTACGAGCAGTACTTC. Translating gives CASSVLAPSSYEQYF. Full variable domain (missing parts from reference TRBV28 and TRBJ2-7): DVKVTQSSRYLVKRTGEKVFLECVQDMDHENMFWYRQDPGLGLRLIYFSYDVKMKEKGDIPEGYSVSREKKERFSLILESASTNQTSMYLCASSVLAPSSYEQYFGPGTRLTVT.

The chain carries TRBV28 and TRBJ2-7, with D uncertain. This CDR3 contains 13 residues. Germline lookup yields CDR1 MDHEN and CDR2 SYDVKM. The V end was cut by 11 bases, the J end by 0 bases, with 14 bases between. The CDR3 bases are TGTGCCTCTTGGGCGCCCGTCTCCTACGAGCAGTACTTC. This sequence encodes CASWAPVSYEQYF.

A single count supports this clone. J is TRBJ2-1 and V is TRBV19, with D perhaps matching TRBD2 (6 bases). Germline CDR1 reads LNHDA; CDR2 reads SQIVND (reference sequence). Deletions cut 4 bases from V and 7 bases from J, with 17 bases between. The CDR3 sequence is 15 residues long. The CDR3: CASSTPFAGSNEQFF. The DNA for the CDR3 is TGTGCCAGTAGTACCCCGTTCGCGGGATCGAATGAGCAGTTCTTC.

The chain has TRBV19 and TRBJ2-6; TRBD1 is a possible D gene (5 bases). Germline V CDR1 and CDR2: LNHDA, SQIVND (reference sequence). Trimming took off 3 bases at V and 0 bases at J, with 15 bases between the two ends. The CDR3 has 18 residues. CDR3: CASSILPGRGSGANVLTF. Here the CDR3 DNA reads TGTGCCAGTAGTATTTTGCCAGGAAGGGGCTCTGGGGCCAACGTCCTGACTTTC.

The chain carries TRBV28 and TRBJ2-5, with TRBD2 matching 7 bases. This CDR3 has 13 amino acids. Germline V gene data show CDR1 as MDHEN and CDR2 as SYDVKM. Trimming removed 6 bases from V and 4 bases from J; junction bases left unmatched: 5. CDR3 DNA: TGTGCCAGCAGGGGTTTAGCGGGAGAGACCCAGTACTTC. Translated, it gives CASRGLAGETQYF. Drawing the rest from reference TRBV28 and TRBJ2-5, the complete variable domain is DVKVTQSSRYLVKRTGEKVFLECVQDMDHENMFWYRQDPGLGLRLIYFSYDVKMKEKGDIPEGYSVSREKKERFSLILESASTNQTSMYLCASRGLAGETQYFGPGTRLLVL.

The CDR3 coding sequence is TGTGCCAGCAGGGGAGATGCAACTAATGAAAAACTGTTTTTT. It translates to CASRGDATNEKLFF. The V gene is TRBV6-5, the J gene TRBJ1-4, with D unclear. V was clipped by 6 bases and J by 0 bases, with 8 bases between them. From germline, CDR1 is MNHEY and CDR2 SVGAGI. The CDR3 spans 14 residues.